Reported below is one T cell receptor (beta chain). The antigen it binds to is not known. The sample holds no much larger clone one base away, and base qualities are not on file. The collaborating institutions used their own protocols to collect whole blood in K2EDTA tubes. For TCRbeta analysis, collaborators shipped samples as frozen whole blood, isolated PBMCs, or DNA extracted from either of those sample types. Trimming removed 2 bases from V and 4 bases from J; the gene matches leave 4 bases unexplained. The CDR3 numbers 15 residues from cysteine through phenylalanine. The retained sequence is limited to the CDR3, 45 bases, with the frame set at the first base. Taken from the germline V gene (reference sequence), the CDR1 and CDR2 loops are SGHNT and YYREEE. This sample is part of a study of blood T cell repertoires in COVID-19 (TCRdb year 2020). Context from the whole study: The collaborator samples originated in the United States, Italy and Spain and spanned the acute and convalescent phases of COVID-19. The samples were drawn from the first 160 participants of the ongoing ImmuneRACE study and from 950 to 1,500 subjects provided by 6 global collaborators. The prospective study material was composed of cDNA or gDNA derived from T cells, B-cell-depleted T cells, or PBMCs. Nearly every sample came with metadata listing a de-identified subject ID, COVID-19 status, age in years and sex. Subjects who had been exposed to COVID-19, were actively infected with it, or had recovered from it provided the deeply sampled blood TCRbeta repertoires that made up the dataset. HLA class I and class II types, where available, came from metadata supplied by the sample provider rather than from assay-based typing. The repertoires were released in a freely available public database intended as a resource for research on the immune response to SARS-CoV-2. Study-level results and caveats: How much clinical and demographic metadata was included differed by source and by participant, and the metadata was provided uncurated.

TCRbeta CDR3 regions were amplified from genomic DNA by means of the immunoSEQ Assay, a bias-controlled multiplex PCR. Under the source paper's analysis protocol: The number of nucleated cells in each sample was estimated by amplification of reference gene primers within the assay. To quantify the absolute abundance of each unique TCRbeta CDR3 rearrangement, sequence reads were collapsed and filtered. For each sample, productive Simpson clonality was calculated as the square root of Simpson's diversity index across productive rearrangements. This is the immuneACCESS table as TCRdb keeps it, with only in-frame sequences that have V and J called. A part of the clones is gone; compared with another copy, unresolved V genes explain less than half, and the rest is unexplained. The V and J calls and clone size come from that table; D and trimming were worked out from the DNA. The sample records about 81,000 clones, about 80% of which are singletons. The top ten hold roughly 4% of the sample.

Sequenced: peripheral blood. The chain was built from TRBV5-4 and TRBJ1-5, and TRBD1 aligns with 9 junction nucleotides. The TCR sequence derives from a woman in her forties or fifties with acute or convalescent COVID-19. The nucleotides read TGTGCCAGCAGCTTAGGGACAGGGTTAAATCAGCCCCAGCATTTT. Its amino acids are CASSLGTGLNQPQHF. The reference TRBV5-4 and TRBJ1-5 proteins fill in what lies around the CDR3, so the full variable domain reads ETGVTQSPTHLIKTRGQQVTLRCSSQSGHNTVSWYQQALGQGPQFIFQYYREEENGRGNFPPRFSGLQFPNYSSELNVNALELDDSALYLCASSLGTGLNQPQHFGDGTRLSIL.